What follows describes a single T cell receptor beta chain. This specimen comes from a study of OX40 agonist ivuxolimab in advanced cancers. Across the study: Patients received the agonistic anti-OX40 (CD134) antibody ivuxolimab.

The CDR3 consists of 17 residues. Germline CDR1 LNHDA, CDR2 SQIVND (reference sequence). The trim removed 4 bases at V and 1 base at J, leaving 13 bases unmatched. Measured with immunoSEQ multiplex PCR; TCRdb has only the in-frame clones, and not every one. The repertoire holds 80,000 to 100,000 clones, with 87% as singletons. The rearrangement joins TRBV19 to TRBJ2-7, with 7 bases matching TRBD1. The receptor's source is an adult with an advanced solid tumor such as melanoma, head and neck, liver or kidney cancer. This sample comprised CD4+ or CD8+ T cells sorted from blood, obtained in a trial of the OX40 agonist ivuxolimab. The CDR3 DNA sequence: TGTGCCAGTAGTAGGGATCCCCCGGGCAGGGGGTCCTACGAGCAGTACTTC. Its protein product is CASSRDPPGRGSYEQYF.